One and the same sample provided the 14 T cell receptor beta chains below, sequenced in a study of cytomegalovirus exposure and HLA in healthy donors. Assay used: immunoSEQ multiplex PCR; TCRdb lists only in-frame clones, some missing. The data contain approximately 180,000 clones, approximately 89% of them singletons. Sequences were obtained from PBMCs. The source of these receptors is a man younger than 35 in good health and CMV-seropositive.

The chain carries TRBV2 and TRBJ2-5; D is unresolved. V lost 8 bases to trimming and J lost 5 bases, with 6 bases between them. The CDR3 sequence is 10 residues long. The germline V gene has CDR1 SNHLY and CDR2 FYNNEI. The CDR3 spells CASLRETQYF. The CDR3 DNA sequence: TGTGCCAGCCTCCGGGAGACCCAGTACTTC. The full variable domain, rest sourced from reference TRBV2 and TRBJ2-5, is EPEVTQTPSHQVTQMGQEVILRCVPISNHLYFYWYRQILGQKVEFLVSFYNNEISEKSEIFDDQFSVERPDGSNFTLKIRSTKLEDSAMYFCASLRETQYFGPGTRLLVL.

The rearrangement joins TRBV5-1 to TRBJ2-5, with 14 bases fitting TRBD2. The V gene end was trimmed by 2 bases and the J gene end by 1 base; junction bases not matched to a gene: 4. Germline lookup yields CDR1 SGHRS and CDR2 YFSETQ. The CDR3 spans 17 residues. This CDR3 is CASSFGLAGGTQETQYF. The DNA of the CDR3 is TGCGCCAGCAGCTTCGGACTAGCGGGAGGAACCCAAGAGACCCAGTACTTC.

For the CDR3, the DNA is TGTGCCAGCAGCCAGGGGTTGGGGAGCAATCAGCCCCAGCATTTT. It codes for CASSQGLGSNQPQHF. The chain is built from TRBV13 and TRBJ1-5; the D gene is possibly TRBD1 (6 bases). V lost 5 bases to trimming and J lost 1 base, with 12 bases between them. Germline CDR1 PRHDT, CDR2 FYEKMQ (reference sequence). The CDR3 runs to 15 residues.

The chain is built from TRBV4-3 and TRBJ1-2; D is ambiguous. The V and J ends lost 0 bases and 0 bases respectively, with 8 bases between them. This CDR3 is built from 15 residues. Germline values: CDR1 LGHNA, CDR2 YSLEER. CDR3 loop: CASSQERMTNYGYTF. CDR3 DNA: TGCGCCAGCAGCCAAGAGAGGATGACTAACTATGGCTACACCTTC.

The chain carries TRBV6-5 and TRBJ2-7; 7 bases fit TRBD2. The V and J ends lost 7 bases and 1 base, in that order; junction bases with no gene match: 7. The germline V gene has CDR1 MNHEY and CDR2 SVGAGI. This CDR3 is 14 amino acids long. CDR3 amino acids: CASTPAGVSYEQYF. The CDR3 bases are TGTGCCAGCACCCCTGCGGGAGTGTCCTACGAGCAGTACTTC.

With regard to this clone: Other DNA sequences of this sample code for an identical CDR3. The chain recombines TRBV18 with TRBJ1-5; D gene ambiguous. The V and J ends lost 3 bases and 0 bases respectively, with 6 bases between them. The CDR3 is 14 amino acids. In germline, CDR1 is KGHSH, CDR2 LQKENI. The CDR3 sequence: CASSPRDSNQPQHF. The CDR3 DNA is TGTGCCAGCTCACCGAGGGATAGCAATCAGCCCCAGCATTTT.

This sequence joins TRBV28 and TRBJ1-3, with no clear D. The CDR3 sequence is 11 residues long. Trimming shortened V by 9 bases and J by 0 bases, and 3 bases separated the two germline ends. The germline gives CDR1 MDHEN, CDR2 SYDVKM. The CDR3 DNA follows: TGTGCCAGTCTCTCTGGAAACACCATATATTTT. Protein: CASLSGNTIYF.

V and J are TRBV9 and TRBJ1-2; 8 positions match TRBD1. The length of the CDR3 is 14 residues. The junction had 5 bases not matched to a gene; V was cut back by 4 bases and J by 3 bases. Germline V gene data show CDR1 as SGDLS and CDR2 as YYNGEE. The CDR3 nucleotides are TGTGCCAGCAGCTCACTGACAGGGGACTATGGCTACACCTTC. Residues: CASSSLTGDYGYTF.

This rearrangement joins TRBV4-3 to TRBJ1-1; D is unclear. The germline V and J ends were trimmed by 1 base and 1 base, with 10 bases remaining between them. Germline CDR1 LGHNA, CDR2 YSLEER. The CDR3 consists of 15 residues. CDR3 in DNA: TGCGCCAGCAGCCAAGGGCTAGAAAGGAACACTGAAGCTTTCTTT. It yields the protein CASSQGLERNTEAFF.

The chain combines TRBV27 with TRBJ2-1, with 11 nucleotides matching TRBD2. Trimming removed 6 bases from V and 4 bases from J; junction bases left unmatched: 5. From germline, CDR1 is MNHEY and CDR2 SMNVEV (reference sequence). CDR3 length: 15 residues. In DNA form, the CDR3 reads TGTGCCAGCAGCCTTAGCGGGGGGGAATACAATGAGCAGTTCTTC. Translating gives CASSLSGGEYNEQFF.

V and J are TRBV29-1 and TRBJ2-3; possible D gene TRBD2, 6 bases. Germline V gives CDR1 SQVTM, CDR2 ANQGSEA. This CDR3 region has 13 residues. V was clipped by 2 bases and J by 6 bases, with 12 bases between them. As DNA, the CDR3 is TGCAGCGTTGAAATCGGCGGGACCGATACGCAGTATTTT. Its protein is CSVEIGGTDTQYF.

This rearrangement joins TRBV28 to TRBJ2-3, with 7 nucleotides matching TRBD2. This CDR3 region has 15 residues. Germline CDR1 MDHEN, CDR2 SYDVKM. With 7 bases clipped from V and 1 base from J, the junction kept 8 bases outside the gene matches. The CDR3 here is CASTWGGGRTDTQYF. The DNA for the CDR3 is TGTGCCAGCACCTGGGGGGGAGGACGCACAGATACGCAGTATTTT.

The chain is built from TRBV15 and TRBJ2-5; possible D gene TRBD2, 6 bases. The CDR3 totals 15 residues. Germline lookup yields CDR1 LNHNV and CDR2 YYDKDF (reference sequence). V was cut by 0 bases and J by 6 bases, with 14 bases left in between. As DNA, the CDR3 is TGTGCCACCAGCAGAGATACGGGAGTTGGTCAGACCCAGTACTTC. Translation: CATSRDTGVGQTQYF.

This chain connects TRBV29-1 to TRBJ2-3; 7 bases map to TRBD1. Germline V gene lookup returns CDR1 SQVTM and CDR2 ANQGSEA. V was pared by 0 bases and J by 3 bases, with 6 bases of the junction left unmatched. This CDR3 has 15 residues. The CDR3 is CSVEDRTGRTDTQYF. In DNA form, the CDR3 reads TGCAGCGTTGAAGACAGGACAGGAAGGACAGATACGCAGTATTTT.